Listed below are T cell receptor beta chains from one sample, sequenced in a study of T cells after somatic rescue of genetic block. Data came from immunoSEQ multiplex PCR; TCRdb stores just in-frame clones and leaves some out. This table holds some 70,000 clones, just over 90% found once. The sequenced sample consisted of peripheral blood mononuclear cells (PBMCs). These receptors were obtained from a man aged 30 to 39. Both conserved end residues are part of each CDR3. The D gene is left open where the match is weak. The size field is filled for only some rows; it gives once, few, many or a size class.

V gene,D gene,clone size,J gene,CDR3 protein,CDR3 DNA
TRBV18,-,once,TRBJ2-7,CASSQGGANEQYF,TGTGCCAGCTCCCAAGGGGGGGCTAATGAGCAGTACTTC
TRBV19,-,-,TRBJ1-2,CASTPAGTYGYTF,TGTGCCAGTACCCCCGCAGGGACCTATGGCTACACCTTC
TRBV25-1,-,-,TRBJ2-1,CASSEVRGTYNEQFF,TGTGCCAGCAGTGAAGTTAGGGGCACCTACAATGAGCAGTTCTTC
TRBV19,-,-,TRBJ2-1,CASSIDLLAYNEQFF,TGTGCCAGTAGTATAGATCTCCTAGCGTACAATGAGCAGTTCTTC
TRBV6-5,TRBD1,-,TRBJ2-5,CASSYTGQGQETQYF,TGTGCCAGCAGTTACACCGGACAGGGACAAGAGACCCAGTACTTC
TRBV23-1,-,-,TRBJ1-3,CASTLSRSGNTIYF,TGCGCCAGCACACTCAGCCGCTCTGGAAACACCATATATTTT
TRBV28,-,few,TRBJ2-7,CASSWGYEQYF,TGTGCCAGCAGCTGGGGCTACGAGCAGTACTTC
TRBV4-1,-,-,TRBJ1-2,CASSQAGGWGYGYTF,TGCGCCAGCAGCCAAGCCGGAGGGTGGGGCTATGGCTACACCTTC
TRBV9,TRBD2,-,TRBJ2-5,CASSVDTGLAGETQYF,TGTGCCAGCAGCGTAGACACTGGACTAGCGGGAGAGACCCAGTACTTC
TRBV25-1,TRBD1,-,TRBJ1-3,CASSEDRDFGNTIYF,TGTGCCAGCAGTGAAGACAGGGACTTCGGAAACACCATATATTTT
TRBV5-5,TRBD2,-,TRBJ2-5,CASSPTAGGGQETQYF,TGTGCCAGCAGCCCCACGGCGGGAGGGGGCCAAGAGACCCAGTACTTC
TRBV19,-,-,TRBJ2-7,CASSIGGGDPTEQYF,TGTGCCAGTAGTATAGGAGGCGGGGACCCCACCGAGCAGTACTTC
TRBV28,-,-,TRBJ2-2,CASSFFRGTTGELFF,TGTGCCAGCAGTTTTTTTCGGGGGACCACCGGGGAGCTGTTTTTT
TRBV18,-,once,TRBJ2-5,CASSQESRGETQYF,TGTGCCAGCTCACAGGAGAGCCGAGGAGAGACCCAGTACTTC
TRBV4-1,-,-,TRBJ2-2,CASSRQGPRWGAGELFF,TGCGCCAGCAGCCGGCAAGGCCCCCGTTGGGGTGCCGGGGAGCTGTTTTTT
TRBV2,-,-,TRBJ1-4,CATRLQRTTNEKLFF,TGTGCCACTCGACTACAGAGGACAACTAATGAAAAACTGTTTTTT
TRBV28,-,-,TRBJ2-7,CASSFYGVTYEQYF,TGTGCCAGCAGTTTTTACGGTGTCACCTACGAGCAGTACTTC